This TCR beta chain derives from a study of CD8+ T cells in alopecia areata (dated 2018 in TCRdb). Study-wide context: The treated patients took part in an open-label pilot trial in which moderate-to-severe alopecia areata was treated with oral tofacitinib at 5 to 10 mg twice daily. Amplification of TCRbeta CDR3 regions was done by immunoSEQ multiplex PCR using 35 Vbeta forward primers and 13 Jbeta reverse primers. Scalp clonality was compared across normal scalp (n=4), patchy alopecia areata scalp (n=8), and alopecia totalis/universalis scalp (n=8). The study used high-throughput TCRbeta sequencing to examine T cell clonal expansion in alopecia areata, in both the C3H/HeJ mouse model and human patients. In humans, TCRbeta sequencing was performed on scalp tissue and on sorted CD4+ and CD8+ peripheral blood T cells from healthy controls and from patients with patchy or totalis/universalis alopecia areata. Tofacitinib-treated patients had biopsies at baseline and at 4 and 24 weeks of treatment, with a later scalp biopsy in several patients. RNA was extracted with the PAXgene miRNA kit for fixed scalp, the miRNeasy kit for PBMCs, and the RNeasy kit for mouse skin. Tofacitinib was given for 6 to 18 months, followed by 6 months of follow-up off drug to assess delayed response and recurrence. The study at large found these results: Resident alphabeta T cells in normal human skin are also sequenced, complicating scalp TCR repertoire analysis, unlike mouse skin dominated by gammadelta T cells. Lesional scalp, especially in alopecia totalis/universalis, showed higher clonality and more expanded CD8+ clones than normal scalp, suggesting antigenic drive. TCR sequences shared between patients were less clear than in mice, possibly partly because of HLA diversity in the patient population.

About this clone itself: Its antigen remains unidentified. Per-base quality was not reported, and no clone a single base away is much larger than it.

Library preparation employed the immunoSEQ multiplex PCR assay. For TCR sequencing, RNA was extracted from every sample and reverse transcribed into cDNA to serve as template. First-strand cDNA was synthesized using SuperScript III with a 2:1 mix of oligo-dT and random hexamers. A synthetic immune receptor repertoire was used to gauge amplification bias, and whatever bias remained was removed computationally. Per the source publication's procedure: Raw reads were preprocessed to remove errors, and CDR3 was defined by IMGT conventions from the conserved cysteine to phenylalanine. Clonality was calculated as 1 minus Shannon entropy normalized by log2 of the number of productive unique TCRs. CD4 or CD8 identity of scalp clones was inferred by cross-referencing scalp TCRbeta sequences with sorted blood CD4 and CD8 repertoires. As stored in TCRdb, this immuneACCESS dataset retains in-frame rearrangements with V and J assigned. A fraction of the clones does not appear; measured against another copy, unresolved V genes explain less than half of the discrepancy, and the remainder lacks a known reason. That table supplies the V and J calls and clone size; D and trimming were determined from the DNA. The sample data list 200,000 to 250,000 clones, and approximately 61% of these were observed just once. Clones ranked in the top ten supply around 0.46% of the sample.

This sample's time point label indicates: baseline before oral tofacitinib. Lesional scalp punch biopsies and peripheral blood were obtained from alopecia areata patients. PBMCs were isolated by density centrifugation and stained for CD3, CD4 and CD8, and CD4+ and CD8+ T cells were sorted on a FACSAria. The source material was CD4+ T cells sorted from blood, sampled at week 0. The clonotype was recovered from a human donor with alopecia areata.

CDR3 loop: CSASLSETQYF. At the DNA level, the sequence is TGCAGTGCTAGCCTTAGCGAGACCCAGTACTTC. Recombination linked TRBV20-1 to TRBJ2-5; no D gene call is confident. CDR1 and CDR2, looked up from the germline V gene (reference sequence), are DFQATT and SNEGSKA. CDR3 length: 11 amino acids, cysteine to phenylalanine. The only DNA kept is the CDR3, 33 bases in frame from the first base. The germline ends are 7 bases apart after V is trimmed by 3 bases and J by 5 bases.